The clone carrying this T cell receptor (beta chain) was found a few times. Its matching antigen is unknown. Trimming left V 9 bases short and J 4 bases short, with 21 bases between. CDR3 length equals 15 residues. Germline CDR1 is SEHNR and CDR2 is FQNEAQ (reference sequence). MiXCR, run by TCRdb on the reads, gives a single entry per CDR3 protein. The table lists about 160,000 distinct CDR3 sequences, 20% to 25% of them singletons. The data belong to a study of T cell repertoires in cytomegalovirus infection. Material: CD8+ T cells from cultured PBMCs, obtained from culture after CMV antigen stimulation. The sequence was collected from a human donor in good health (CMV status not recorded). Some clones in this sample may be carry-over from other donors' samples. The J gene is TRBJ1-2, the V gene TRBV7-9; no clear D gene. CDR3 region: CASTGIQSQVYGYTF. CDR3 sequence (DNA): TGTGCCAGTACGGGAATACAGTCCCAGGTCTATGGCTACACCTTC.